This TCR beta chain emerged from a study of T-cell reconstitution after alpha-beta-depleted transplantation in children. The study, taken as a whole, reports: Newly produced T cells mostly accounted for T-cell counts and diversity one year post-transplant. It was reported that alpha-beta T cells came from several hundred expanded graft clones (about two months after transplant). Surviving recipient T cells and thymic progenitors underlay high day-60 TCRbeta diversity in some patients.

This clonotype was seen ten or more times. The target antigen is unknown. CDR1 is MGHRA, CDR2 YSYEKL, per germline. Trimming shortened V by 1 base and J by 4 bases, and 9 bases separated the two germline ends. The length of the CDR3 is 14 residues. The authors prepared the TCRbeta library with unique molecular identifiers. TCRdb reprocessed the PCR reads with MiXCR, giving one entry per CDR3 protein. Here the sample spans roughly 350,000 distinct CDR3 sequences, under 20% being singletons. This specimen consisted of PBMCs, mostly from graft donor cells, obtained 360 days after TCRalphabeta/CD19-depleted stem cell transplant. The gene calls are TRBV4-1 and TRBJ2-3, with D possibly being TRBD2 (5 bases). This receptor was identified in a male patient under 10 years old who had a stem cell transplant for acute lymphoblastic leukemia, so the T cells may come from the graft donor. CDR3 protein: CASSQVSGADTQYF. The CDR3 bases are TGCGCCAGCAGCCAAGTGTCCGGGGCAGATACGCAGTATTTT.